Each of the 25 T cell receptor beta chains below was sequenced from the same sample in a study of T cell repertoires in cytomegalovirus infection. TCRdb used MiXCR to reprocess the reads, holding one entry per CDR3 protein. The profile shows hundreds of thousands of distinct CDR3 sequences, 29% of them singletons. The antigens these receptors bind are not known. Sequencing used cultured PBMCs, obtained from culture after CMV antigen stimulation. These receptors were obtained from a human donor in good health (CMV status not recorded). Some clones in this sample may be carry-over from other donors' samples.

This clonotype was found a few times. The gene calls are TRBV11-2 and TRBJ1-4, with D unresolved. The CDR3 loop spans 14 amino acids. The V end was cut by 5 bases, the J end by 0 bases, with 7 bases between. The germline V gene has CDR1 SGHAT and CDR2 FQNNGV. For the CDR3, the DNA is TGTGCCAGCAGCCGGTCTCCAACTAATGAAAAACTGTTTTTT. Its translation is CASSRSPTNEKLFF.

This clonotype was seen only once. V and J are TRBV19 and TRBJ1-2, with D possibly matching TRBD1 (5 bases). Germline V gene sequence: CDR1 LNHDA, CDR2 SQIVND (reference sequence). Between the trimmed V and J ends, which lost 3 bases and 4 bases, there was a span of 9 bases. The CDR3 runs to 13 residues. CDR3 coding DNA: TGTGCCAGTAGTATCGGCAGGGCCTATGGCTACACCTTC. Translating it yields CASSIGRAYGYTF.

J is TRBJ1-2 and V is TRBV6-1, with TRBD1 matching 7 bases. V trimming: 5 bases; J trimming: 4 bases; junction bases outside the gene matches: 7. Germline assignment: CDR1 MNHNS and CDR2 SASEGT. The CDR3 consists of 14 residues. DNA of the CDR3: TGTGCCAGCAGTACTACAGGGGCCCTCTATGGCTACACCTTC. This gives the protein CASSTTGALYGYTF.

This clonotype was seen a few times. The chain combines TRBV29-1 with TRBJ2-7; 8 bases fit TRBD2. The germline gives CDR1 SQVTM, CDR2 ANQGSEA. The CDR3 has 13 residues. Trimming took 4 bases from V and 5 from J; bases not matched to a gene: 7. DNA for the CDR3: TGCAGCGTTGTGCGGGGGGCCATCAACGAGCAGTACTTC. Residues: CSVVRGAINEQYF.

The chain employs TRBV27 and TRBJ2-7; possible D gene TRBD1, 6 bases. Germline assignment: CDR1 MNHEY and CDR2 SMNVEV (reference sequence). V dropped 8 bases and J dropped 2 bases, with 16 bases sitting between them. The CDR3 covers 14 residues. The CDR3 reads CASSATGSPYEQYF. CDR3 nucleotides: TGTGCCAGCTCTGCTACAGGGTCGCCCTACGAGCAGTACTTC.

The chain recombines TRBV19 with TRBJ1-5; TRBD1 matches at 7 bases. The CDR3 has 16 amino acids. The V gene end was trimmed by 5 bases and the J gene end by 2 bases; junction bases not matched to a gene: 9. Germline CDR1 is LNHDA and CDR2 is SQIVND (reference sequence). The CDR3 DNA sequence: TGTGCCAGTAGTGGGTCCAGGGGGGGCGGCAATCAGCCCCAGCATTTT. Encoded protein: CASSGSRGGGNQPQHF. The complete variable domain, with remaining parts taken from reference TRBV19 and TRBJ1-5, reads DGGITQSPKYLFRKEGQNVTLSCEQNLNHDAMYWYRQDPGQGLRLIYYSQIVNDFQKGDIAEGYSVSREKKESFPLTVTSAQKNPTAFYLCASSGSRGGGNQPQHFGDGTRLSIL.

This clonotype was observed a handful of times. The chain recombines TRBV12-3 or TRBV12-4 with TRBJ2-2; D remains unclear. Trimming removed 6 bases at V and 0 bases at J, with 5 bases between. CDR3 size: 13 residues. The CDR3 DNA reads as TGTGCCAGCAGCCGATCGAACACCGGGGAGCTGTTTTTT. It codes for CASSRSNTGELFF.

V and J are TRBV7-3 and TRBJ2-5, with 8 bases identical to TRBD2. This CDR3 spans 16 amino acids. CDR1 and CDR2 (germline): SGHTA, FQGTGA. The J segment lost 2 bases and the V segment lost 1 base, leaving 6 bases of the junction unmatched. CDR3 bases: TGTGCCAGCAGCTTAAGTGCTAGCGGGCGACAAGAGACCCAGTACTTC. Translating it yields CASSLSASGRQETQYF.

V usage is TRBV10-3 and J usage is TRBJ2-7; TRBD1 agrees at 7 bases. This CDR3 has 16 amino acids. The ends lost 10 bases at V and 0 bases at J; junction bases unmatched: 15. Germline assignment: CDR1 ENHRY and CDR2 SYGVKD. The CDR3 sequence: CATSREQGISSYEQYF. In DNA, the CDR3 is TGTGCCACTTCACGGGAACAGGGGATTTCCTCCTACGAGCAGTACTTC.

The gene calls are TRBV10-3 and TRBJ2-5; 15 bases agree with TRBD2. CDR1 and CDR2 from the germline V gene are ENHRY and SYGVKD. The CDR3 is made up of 20 amino acids. The trim removed 3 bases at V and 2 bases at J, leaving 13 bases unmatched. CDR3 in DNA: TGTGCCATCAGTGACCCTTCAGGGACTAGCGGGAGGTTGGCGCAAGAGACCCAGTACTTC. Its translation: CAISDPSGTSGRLAQETQYF.

This clonotype turned up a few times. The rearrangement joins TRBV20-1 to TRBJ2-2; 14 bases line up with TRBD2. CDR1 is DFQATT, CDR2 SNEGSKA, per germline (reference sequence). The CDR3 has 18 amino acids. J was trimmed by 4 bases and V by 6 bases; bases with no gene match: 13. The CDR3 DNA is TGCAGTGCCAAAGGACTAGCGGGGGGCTCAGGTAGCACCGGGGAGCTGTTTTTT. This gives the protein CSAKGLAGGSGSTGELFF.

This chain joins TRBV6-5 and TRBJ1-1; maybe TRBD1 (6 bases). The V gene's germline CDR1 is MNHEY and CDR2 SVGAGI. The CDR3 runs 14 residues. V lost 4 bases to trimming and J lost 2 bases, with 11 bases between them. This CDR3 reads CASSSRQENTEAFF. The CDR3 DNA reads TGTGCCAGCAGTTCCAGACAGGAAAACACTGAAGCTTTCTTT.

V is TRBV19 and J is TRBJ2-1; weak D call: TRBD2 (5 bases). Trimming removed 7 bases at V and 3 bases at J, with 13 bases between. Germline CDR1 and CDR2: LNHDA and SQIVND (reference sequence). CDR3 length: 14 residues. Here the CDR3 reads CASKKSGYYNEQFF. CDR3 nucleotide sequence: TGTGCCAGTAAGAAATCGGGGTACTACAATGAGCAGTTCTTC. The full variable domain, rest sourced from reference TRBV19 and TRBJ2-1, is DGGITQSPKYLFRKEGQNVTLSCEQNLNHDAMYWYRQDPGQGLRLIYYSQIVNDFQKGDIAEGYSVSREKKESFPLTVTSAQKNPTAFYLCASKKSGYYNEQFFGPGTRLTVL.

This clonotype was observed a handful of times. This chain connects TRBV19 to TRBJ2-2; 8 positions agree with TRBD1. Germline V gene sequence: CDR1 LNHDA, CDR2 SQIVND (reference sequence). The CDR3 is made up of 14 amino acids. Trimming at V came to 7 bases and at J to 9 bases, leaving 10 bases not matched to a gene. CDR3 DNA: TGTGCCAGTACAAAGGGGACAGGCGTCCGGGAGCTGTTTTTT. The encoded protein is CASTKGTGVRELFF.

This clonotype was detected only a few times. The CDR3 nucleotides are TGTGCCAGCAGTGAAGGGGGTGAGGAGGAGACCCAGTACTTC. This gives the protein CASSEGGEEETQYF. This chain uses TRBV6-1 with TRBJ2-5; D gene uncertain. Between the trimmed V and J ends, which lost 1 base and 5 bases, there was a span of 11 bases. Looked up from germline, CDR1 is MNHNS and CDR2 is SASEGT. This CDR3 contains 14 residues.

This clonotype has a handful of counts. The chain carries TRBV19 and TRBJ1-2; tentatively, D is TRBD1 (6 bases). V lost 7 bases, J lost 2 bases, and 14 bases lay in between. Germline V gives CDR1 LNHDA, CDR2 SQIVND (reference sequence). The CDR3 spans 14 residues. CDR3 sequence: CASTPQGINYGYTF. CDR3 coding DNA: TGTGCCAGTACTCCCCAGGGGATCAACTATGGCTACACCTTC. Variable domain in full (rest from reference TRBV19 and TRBJ1-2): DGGITQSPKYLFRKEGQNVTLSCEQNLNHDAMYWYRQDPGQGLRLIYYSQIVNDFQKGDIAEGYSVSREKKESFPLTVTSAQKNPTAFYLCASTPQGINYGYTFGSGTRLTVV.

This clonotype was picked up many times. The rearrangement uses TRBV7-3 and TRBJ1-1, with TRBD1 as a possible D gene (5 bases). Per the germline V gene, CDR1 is SGHTA and CDR2 is FQGTGA. V lost 4 bases and J 1 base, leaving 10 bases between the germline ends. The length of the CDR3 is 14 residues. In DNA form, the CDR3 reads TGTGCCAGCAGCTCAGGCGGGGCGAACACTGAAGCTTTCTTT. It yields the protein CASSSGGANTEAFF.

CDR3 bases: TGTGCCAGTAGTCCCCGGGACAGGGGGAATTCACCCCTCCACTTT. Protein sequence: CASSPRDRGNSPLHF. V and J are TRBV19 and TRBJ1-6; 11 bases agree with TRBD1. Germline lookup yields CDR1 LNHDA and CDR2 SQIVND (reference sequence). V shed 5 bases, J shed 7 bases, and the junction held 4 bases outside the gene matches. The CDR3 is 15 residues long.

This sequence joins TRBV6-6 and TRBJ1-1; tentative D call: TRBD1 (5 bases). Trimming removed 6 bases from V and 1 base from J, with 9 bases in between. CDR3 length equals 13 residues. Germline assignment: CDR1 MNHNY and CDR2 SVGAGI (reference sequence). CDR3 protein: CASRVGANTEAFF. In nucleotides, the CDR3 is TGTGCCAGCAGAGTAGGGGCGAACACTGAAGCTTTCTTT.

This chain uses TRBV6-1 with TRBJ2-1; D is undetermined. The CDR3 extends over 13 amino acids. Trimming shortened V by 7 bases and J by 6 bases, and 13 bases separated the two germline ends. The V gene's germline CDR1 is MNHNS and CDR2 SASEGT. Here the CDR3 DNA reads TGTGCCAGCACCTTGCGGATTCCCAATGAGCAGTTCTTC. Encoded protein: CASTLRIPNEQFF.

This chain connects TRBV10-3 to TRBJ2-1; 7 bases fit TRBD1. CDR1 ENHRY and CDR2 SYGVKD come from the germline V gene. The V and J ends lost 2 bases and 7 bases, in that order; junction bases with no gene match: 5. The length of the CDR3 is 14 residues. CDR3 bases: TGTGCCATCAGTGAGCCGGGGACAGCAAATGAGCAGTTCTTC. This sequence encodes CAISEPGTANEQFF.

Only a few counts were recorded for this clonotype. The chain has TRBV7-2 and TRBJ2-3; tentatively, D is TRBD1 (6 bases). Trimming stripped 5 bases from V and 2 bases from J, with 17 bases between. The CDR3 consists of 16 residues. Germline-derived CDR1 and CDR2 are SGHTA and FQGNSA. This CDR3 reads CASSPSRDTYTDTQYF. CDR3 coding DNA: TGTGCCAGCAGCCCTAGTCGGGACACTTACACAGATACGCAGTATTTT.

Only a few counts were recorded for this clonotype. V and J are TRBV19 and TRBJ2-3; D perhaps matches TRBD1 (6 bases). From germline, CDR1 is LNHDA and CDR2 SQIVND (reference sequence). Trimming removed 5 bases at V and 2 bases at J, with 14 bases between. The CDR3 totals 15 residues. CDR3 residues: CASSPYREITDTQYF. The CDR3 coding sequence is TGTGCCAGTAGTCCCTACAGGGAGATCACAGATACGCAGTATTTT.

This clonotype has a single count. CDR3 residues: CASSVRDRVSYEQYF. The CDR3 region has the DNA TGTGCCAGCAGCGTCCGGGACAGAGTCTCCTACGAGCAGTACTTC. The chain joins TRBV13 to TRBJ2-7, with TRBD1 matching over 7 bases. V trimming: 5 bases; J trimming: 0 bases; junction bases outside the gene matches: 7. CDR3 size: 15 residues. Germline CDR1 and CDR2: PRHDT and FYEKMQ (reference sequence).

This chain joins TRBV27 and TRBJ1-6, with D possibly matching TRBD1 (5 bases). The CDR3 length is 15 residues. The V end lost 5 bases, the J end lost 7 bases, and 15 bases lay between the germline ends. Germline-derived CDR1 and CDR2 are MNHEY and SMNVEV (reference sequence). The CDR3 DNA reads TGTGCCAGCAGTAGCAGGGTTGGGGGAAATTCACCCCTCCACTTT. Its protein product is CASSSRVGGNSPLHF.